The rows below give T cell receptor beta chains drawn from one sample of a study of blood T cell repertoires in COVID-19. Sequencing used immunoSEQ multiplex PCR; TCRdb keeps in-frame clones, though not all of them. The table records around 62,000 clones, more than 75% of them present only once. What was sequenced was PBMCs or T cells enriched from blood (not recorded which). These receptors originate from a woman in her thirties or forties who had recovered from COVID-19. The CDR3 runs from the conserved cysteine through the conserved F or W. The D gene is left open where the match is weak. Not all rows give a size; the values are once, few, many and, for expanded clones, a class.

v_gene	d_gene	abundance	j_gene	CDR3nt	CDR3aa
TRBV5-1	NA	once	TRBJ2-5	TGCGCCAGCAGCTTGGATCCTCACCAAGAGACCCAGTACTTC	CASSLDPHQETQYF
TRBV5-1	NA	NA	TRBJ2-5	TGCGCCAGCAGCTTTTTCACCGGGATTCCGACCTCCGGCAGTAAGGAGACCCAGTACTTC	CASSFFTGIPTSGSKETQYF
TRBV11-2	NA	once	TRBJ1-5	TGTGCCAGCAGCTTAGAGGCAGGGGACAATCAGCCCCAGCATTTT	CASSLEAGDNQPQHF
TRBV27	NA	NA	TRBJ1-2	TGTGCCAGCAGTTTATCCCGGGGCTATGGCTACACCTTC	CASSLSRGYGYTF
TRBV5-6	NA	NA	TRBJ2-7	TGTGCCAGCAGCCCCGTGGACAGCTACGAGCAGTACTTC	CASSPVDSYEQYF
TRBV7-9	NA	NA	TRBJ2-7	TGTGCCAGCAGCTTAGTCTTCGGTGAGGCGGGCCGCTCCTACGAGCAGTACTTC	CASSLVFGEAGRSYEQYF
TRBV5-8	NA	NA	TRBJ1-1	TGTGCCAGCAGCGCGGGGAATTTGATGAACACTGAAGCTTTCTTT	CASSAGNLMNTEAFF
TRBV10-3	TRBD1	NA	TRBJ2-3	TGTGCCATCAGTGAGTCTAGGGGGCGTAGGAACGGCACGCAGTATTTT	CAISESRGRRNGTQYF
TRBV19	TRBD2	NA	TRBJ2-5	TGTGCCAGTAGAGGACTAGTTGGAGAGACCCAGTACTTC	CASRGLVGETQYF
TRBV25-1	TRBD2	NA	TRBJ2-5	TGTGCCAGCAGTCCACTAGCGGGGGACCAAGAGACCCAGTACTTC	CASSPLAGDQETQYF
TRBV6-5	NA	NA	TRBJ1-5	TGTGCCAGCAGGGACAGCCGAAATAGCAATCAGCCCCAGCATTTT	CASRDSRNSNQPQHF
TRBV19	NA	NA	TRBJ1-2	TGTGCCAGTAGTATTCAGAAGTATGGCTACACCTTC	CASSIQKYGYTF
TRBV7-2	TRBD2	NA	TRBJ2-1	TGTGCCAGCAGTTCCCGGGGGGGCTCCTACAATGAGCAGTTCTTC	CASSSRGGSYNEQFF
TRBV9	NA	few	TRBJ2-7	TGTGCCAGCAGCGTAGACGGCTACGAGCAGTACTTC	CASSVDGYEQYF
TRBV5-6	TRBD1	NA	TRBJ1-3	TGTGCCAGCAGCTTGGGACAGGGTGACACCATATATTTT	CASSLGQGDTIYF
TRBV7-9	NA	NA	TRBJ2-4	TGTGCCAGCAGCTTACCTGGCGGAGCCAAAAACATTCAGTACTTC	CASSLPGGAKNIQYF
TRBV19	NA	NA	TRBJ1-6	TGTGCCAGTAGTATTCAGACGGGAGATAATTCACCCCTCCACTTT	CASSIQTGDNSPLHF
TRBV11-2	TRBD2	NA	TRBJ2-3	TGTGCCAGCAGCCACCGGACTAGCGGAAGCACAGATACGCAGTATTTT	CASSHRTSGSTDTQYF
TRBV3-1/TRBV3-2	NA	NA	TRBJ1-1	TGTGCCAGCAGCCTAACACGAAACACTGAAGCTTTCTTT	CASSLTRNTEAFF
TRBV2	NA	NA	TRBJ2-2	TGTGCCAGCAGTGAAGCGCATCTTAGCATCACCGGGGAGCTGTTTTTT	CASSEAHLSITGELFF
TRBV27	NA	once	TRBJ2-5	TGTGCCAGCAGTTTATTTTTCCCCGGAGGGGCACAAGAGACCCAGTACTTC	CASSLFFPGGAQETQYF
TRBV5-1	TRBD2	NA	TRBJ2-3	TGCGCCAGCAGCTTGTCCCCGGGACTAGATAGCACAGATACGCAGTATTTT	CASSLSPGLDSTDTQYF
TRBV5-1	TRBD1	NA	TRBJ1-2	TGCGCCAGCAGCTTTTCGGGCGGGGGGACAGATTATGGCTACACCTTC	CASSFSGGGTDYGYTF
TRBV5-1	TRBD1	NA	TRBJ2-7	TGCGCCAGCAGCTTAGACAGGGCTTACGAGCAGTACTTC	CASSLDRAYEQYF
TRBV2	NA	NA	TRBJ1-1	TGTGCCAGCAGTGTCCGGGAGGGCTCTCGGGCTTTCTTT	CASSVREGSRAFF
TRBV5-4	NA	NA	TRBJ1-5	TGTGCCAGCAGCAGGGGGGGGACTTTTGATCAGCCCCAGCATTTT	CASSRGGTFDQPQHF
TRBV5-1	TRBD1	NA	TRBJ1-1	TGCGCCAGCAGCTTACAGGGGAGGATAGCTGAAGCTTTCTTT	CASSLQGRIAEAFF
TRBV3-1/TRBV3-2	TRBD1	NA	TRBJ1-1	TGTGCCAGCAGCCAAGATCTGAGGGGGCAGGCTTTCTTT	CASSQDLRGQAFF
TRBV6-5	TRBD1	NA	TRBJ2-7	TGTGCCAGCACCAATCCCGGGACAGGCACCTACGAGCAGTACTTC	CASTNPGTGTYEQYF
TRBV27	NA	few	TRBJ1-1	TGTGCCAGCAGTACGACCCGGAGGAACACTGAAGCTTTCTTT	CASSTTRRNTEAFF
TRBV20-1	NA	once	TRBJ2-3	TGCAGTGCTAGTTTGCGCCAAGCATTCACAGATACGCAGTATTTT	CSASLRQAFTDTQYF
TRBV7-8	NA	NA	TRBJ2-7	TGTGCCAGCAGCTTAAGCCAGGTCTACGAGCAGTACTTC	CASSLSQVYEQYF
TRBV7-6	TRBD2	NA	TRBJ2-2	TGTGCCAGCAGCCGAGGACTAGCGGGGGGCGTACCCGGGGAGCTGTTTTTT	CASSRGLAGGVPGELFF
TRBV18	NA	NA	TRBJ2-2	TGTGCCAGCTCACCTGGGCAGGGGAGCACCACCGGGGAGCTGTTTTTT	CASSPGQGSTTGELFF
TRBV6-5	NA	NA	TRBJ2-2	TGTGCCAGCAGTTACGTGACATTTAGTCAGCCCGGGGAGCTGTTTTTT	CASSYVTFSQPGELFF
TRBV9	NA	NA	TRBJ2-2	TGTGCCAGCAGCGTACTTGACTCTCGATACACCGGGGAGCTGTTTTTT	CASSVLDSRYTGELFF
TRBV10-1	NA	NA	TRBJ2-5	TGCGCCAGCAGTGTCGGCCAAGAGACCCAGTACTTC	CASSVGQETQYF
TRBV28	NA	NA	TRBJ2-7	TGTGCCAGCAGTCCCGGACAGTTCCCCTACGAGCAGTACTTC	CASSPGQFPYEQYF
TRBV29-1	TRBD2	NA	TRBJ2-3	TGCAGCGTTGAAAGCCCAGCGGGGGGCGTCACAGATACGCAGTATTTT	CSVESPAGGVTDTQYF
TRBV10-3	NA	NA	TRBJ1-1	TGTGCCATCAGTGAGTCGACAGAAAACACTGAAGCTTTCTTT	CAISESTENTEAFF
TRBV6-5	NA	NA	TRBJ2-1	TGTGCCAGCAGTTCTCCCGCGACTATTGTATATGAGCAGTTCTTC	CASSSPATIVYEQFF
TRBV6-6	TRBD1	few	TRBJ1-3	TGTGCCAGCAGTCCCCGGGCAGGGGGCAGGTCTGGAAACACCATATATTTT	CASSPRAGGRSGNTIYF
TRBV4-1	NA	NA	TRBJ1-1	TGCGCCAGCAGCCAGAGTCACACTGAAGCTTTCTTT	CASSQSHTEAFF